Following are 30 T cell receptor beta chains from one sample sequenced in a study of cytomegalovirus exposure and HLA in healthy donors. PCR was performed using 60 Vbeta and 13 Jbeta primers. Measured with immunoSEQ multiplex PCR; TCRdb has only the in-frame clones, and not every one. Of 150,000 to 200,000 clones in the sample, more than 85% were seen once. The sequencing sample was made of PBMCs. Every receptor here comes from a young woman in good health and CMV-seronegative.

The chain is built from TRBV6-1 and TRBJ1-2; D gene unclear. The germline V and J ends were trimmed by 2 bases and 4 bases, with 11 bases remaining between them. Germline values: CDR1 MNHNS, CDR2 SASEGT. This CDR3 spans 14 amino acids. CDR3 sequence: CASSELGPPYGYTF. The CDR3 bases are TGTGCCAGCAGTGAACTGGGCCCCCCCTATGGCTACACCTTC.

The rearrangement joins TRBV11-3 to TRBJ1-2; no clear D gene. Trimming shortened V by 2 bases and J by 6 bases, and 7 bases separated the two germline ends. Germline-derived CDR1 and CDR2 are SGHNT and YENEEA. The CDR3 loop spans 12 amino acids. CDR3 nucleotide sequence: TGTGCCAGCAGCTTATCCCAGAATGGCTACACCTTC. It encodes CASSLSQNGYTF.

The chain combines TRBV4-2 with TRBJ2-5; 11 nucleotides align to TRBD1. The J call may be mistaken, given a closer DNA end match to TRBJ2-7. The germline V gene encodes CDR1 LGHNA and CDR2 YNFKEQ. The CDR3 sequence is 17 residues long. The CDR3 DNA reads TGTGCCAGCAGCCAAGATAAGGGGACAGGGGGACCCTACGAGCAGTACTTC. This encodes CASSQDKGTGGPYEQYF.

This clone was counted a single time. The chain carries TRBV11-3 and TRBJ2-3; 11 bases map to TRBD2. V lost 3 bases, J lost 6 bases, and 14 bases stayed unmatched. CDR3 length equals 18 residues. CDR1 is SGHNT and CDR2 is YENEEA in the germline V gene. The CDR3 is CASSFSGRAKSERDTQYF. The CDR3 DNA is TGTGCCAGCAGCTTTAGCGGGAGGGCCAAGTCCGAACGGGATACGCAGTATTTT.

The V call is TRBV9, the J call TRBJ2-3, with 8 positions matching TRBD2. V lost 3 bases, J lost 0 bases, and 6 bases stayed unmatched. Germline V gene lookup returns CDR1 SGDLS and CDR2 YYNGEE. The CDR3 contains 16 residues. CDR3 region: CASSGHSGVSTDTQYF. CDR3 nucleotide sequence: TGTGCCAGCAGCGGCCATAGCGGGGTGAGCACAGATACGCAGTATTTT.

The V call is TRBV7-2, the J call TRBJ1-5; 7 bases match TRBD1. Germline lookup yields CDR1 SGHTA and CDR2 FQGNSA. V shed 4 bases, J shed 7 bases, and the junction held 7 bases outside the gene matches. The CDR3 is made up of 14 amino acids. As DNA, the CDR3 is TGTGCCAGCAGCTCGGACAGGCCGGGCCAGCCCCAGCATTTT. This gives the protein CASSSDRPGQPQHF.

The rearrangement links TRBV14 to TRBJ1-4; D may be TRBD1 (6 bases). The V end lost 2 bases, the J end lost 7 bases, and 11 bases lay between the germline ends. Germline values: CDR1 SGHDN, CDR2 FVKESK. The CDR3 has 14 residues. CDR3 coding DNA: TGTGCCAGCAGCCAAAGTGGACAGCGTGAAAAACTGTTTTTT. Amino acid sequence: CASSQSGQREKLFF.

The chain couples TRBV25-1 to TRBJ2-3; D gene unclear. The CDR3 extends over 16 amino acids. Germline assignment: CDR1 MGHDK and CDR2 SYGVNS. Trimming took off 2 bases at V and 1 base at J, with 13 bases between the two ends. The CDR3: CASSEPFPGGTDTQYF. For the CDR3, the DNA is TGTGCCAGCAGTGAACCTTTTCCCGGTGGCACAGATACGCAGTATTTT.

This rearrangement joins TRBV7-8 to TRBJ2-1; perhaps TRBD2 as D (5 bases). In germline, CDR1 is SGHVS, CDR2 FQNEAQ. The CDR3 extends over 19 amino acids. V lost 5 bases and J 0 bases, leaving 23 bases between the germline ends. CDR3 sequence: CASSPYALVSLSSYNEQFF. CDR3 nucleotides: TGTGCCAGCAGCCCTTATGCACTAGTGAGTCTAAGCTCCTACAATGAGCAGTTCTTC.

V and J are TRBV10-3 and TRBJ2-3, with 11 bases lining up with TRBD2. Germline V gene lookup returns CDR1 ENHRY and CDR2 SYGVKD. This CDR3 contains 18 residues. The junction had 11 bases not matched to a gene; V was cut back by 6 bases and J by 0 bases. The CDR3 DNA reads TGTGCCATCAGCTACCGCGGGACTAGCGGTACTAGCACAGATACGCAGTATTTT. Its protein is CAISYRGTSGTSTDTQYF.

This sequence joins TRBV11-2 and TRBJ1-1; perhaps TRBD1 as D (5 bases). V dropped 0 bases and J dropped 0 bases, with 8 bases sitting between them. CDR3 length equals 15 residues. Germline V lookup: CDR1 SGHAT, CDR2 FQNNGV. This CDR3 is CASSLEPGLNTEAFF. CDR3 DNA: TGTGCCAGCAGCTTAGAACCAGGGCTGAACACTGAAGCTTTCTTT.

This rearrangement joins TRBV19 to TRBJ2-3, with D perhaps matching TRBD2 (7 bases). Germline-derived CDR1 and CDR2 are LNHDA and SQIVND (reference sequence). Trimming took 3 bases from V and 5 from J, leaving 15 bases between them. The CDR3 has 15 amino acids. The CDR3: CASSMVGGRGDTQYF. DNA for the CDR3: TGTGCCAGTAGTATGGTGGGGGGGCGCGGAGATACGCAGTATTTT. Looking up the rest from reference TRBV19 and TRBJ2-3 gives the full variable domain: DGGITQSPKYLFRKEGQNVTLSCEQNLNHDAMYWYRQDPGQGLRLIYYSQIVNDFQKGDIAEGYSVSREKKESFPLTVTSAQKNPTAFYLCASSMVGGRGDTQYFGPGTRLTVL.

V is TRBV18 and J is TRBJ2-2; D is undetermined. From germline, CDR1 is KGHSH and CDR2 LQKENI. The length of the CDR3 is 12 residues. With 3 bases removed from V and 3 bases from J, the gap between germline ends came to 2 bases. The CDR3 spells CASSPYTGELFF. In DNA, the CDR3 is TGTGCCAGCTCACCCTACACCGGGGAGCTGTTTTTT.

This chain links TRBV2 with TRBJ1-4; D not certain. The CDR3 has 14 residues. Deletions cut 7 bases from V and 1 base from J, with 10 bases between. Germline V lookup: CDR1 SNHLY, CDR2 FYNNEI. The CDR3 region is CASIIPGTNEKLFF. The CDR3 DNA sequence: TGTGCCAGCATCATCCCCGGAACTAATGAAAAACTGTTTTTT.

This chain uses TRBV5-1 with TRBJ1-6, with D tentatively TRBD1 (5 bases). CDR3 length equals 16 residues. The V gene lost 4 bases and the J gene lost 0 bases, with 11 bases spanning the gap. Germline CDR1 and CDR2: SGHRS and YFSETQ. The CDR3 sequence is CASSMSGGSYNSPLHF. The CDR3, as DNA: TGCGCCAGCAGCATGTCCGGGGGCTCCTATAATTCACCCCTCCACTTT.

The genes are TRBV29-1 and TRBJ2-5; possible D gene TRBD1, 5 bases. CDR1 is SQVTM and CDR2 is ANQGSEA in the germline V gene. The CDR3 covers 14 residues. Trimming removed 6 bases from V and 5 bases from J, with 19 bases in between. The CDR3 here is CSVLRGPAAETQYF. In DNA form, the CDR3 reads TGCAGCGTCCTTAGGGGCCCTGCTGCGGAGACCCAGTACTTC.

V usage is TRBV19 and J usage is TRBJ1-2, with 11 bases identical to TRBD1. The CDR3 has 16 residues. Germline V gives CDR1 LNHDA, CDR2 SQIVND (reference sequence). V was clipped by 1 base and J by 3 bases; unmatched bases: 4. CDR3 sequence (DNA): TGTGCCAGTAGTATAGGGACAGGGGGCCCGGACTATGGCTACACCTTC. It is translated as CASSIGTGGPDYGYTF.

The genes are TRBV27 and TRBJ2-7; 8 bases agree with TRBD2. The CDR3 has 14 residues. V lost 4 bases and J lost 1; bases outside the gene matches: 3. Per germline, CDR1 MNHEY and CDR2 SMNVEV (reference sequence). CDR3 region: CASSWIAGSYEQYF. CDR3 nucleotides: TGTGCCAGCAGTTGGATAGCGGGGTCCTACGAGCAGTACTTC.

The V and J genes are TRBV7-9 and TRBJ2-5; D is ambiguous. Germline V lookup: CDR1 SEHNR, CDR2 FQNEAQ (reference sequence). The V end lost 5 bases, the J end lost 3 bases, and 19 bases lay between the germline ends. The CDR3 is 16 residues long. CDR3 amino acids: CASSDLSVDWEETQYF. DNA for the CDR3: TGTGCCAGCAGCGACCTTTCTGTCGACTGGGAAGAGACCCAGTACTTC.

This chain joins TRBV5-1 and TRBJ1-1, with TRBD1 as a possible D gene (6 bases). Germline assignment: CDR1 SGHRS and CDR2 YFSETQ. Trimming stripped 0 bases from V and 1 base from J, with 10 bases between. The length of the CDR3 is 15 residues. The CDR3 bases are TGCGCCAGCAGCTTGGAGGGACATCCGAACACTGAAGCTTTCTTT. Protein sequence: CASSLEGHPNTEAFF.

The rearrangement links TRBV29-1 to TRBJ2-5; D remains ambiguous. The J call is doubtful: the DNA matches TRBJ2-7 better. The CDR3 runs 11 residues. The germline V gene has CDR1 SQVTM and CDR2 ANQGSEA. The DNA of the CDR3 is TGCAGCGTTGGGGTCTACTACGAGCAGTACTTC. Its protein product is CSVGVYYEQYF.

In its sample, this clone was seen a few times. The chain joins TRBV5-1 to TRBJ1-3, with TRBD1 identical over 8 bases. The CDR3 runs 15 residues. Germline lookup yields CDR1 SGHRS and CDR2 YFSETQ. Losses at the gene ends were 5 bases for V and 1 base for J; bases not matched to a gene: 5. The CDR3 bases are TGCGCCAGCAGTCCCAGGACAGGGTCTGGAAACACCATATATTTT. Translation gives CASSPRTGSGNTIYF.

The chain combines TRBV28 with TRBJ1-2; D possibly corresponds to TRBD1 (5 bases). Germline lookup yields CDR1 MDHEN and CDR2 SYDVKM. The length of the CDR3 is 14 residues. Trimming removed 4 bases at V and 7 bases at J, with 16 bases between. CDR3 in DNA: TGTGCCAGCAGTTCAAACAGGCTTTCCCCTGGCTACACCTTC. Residues: CASSSNRLSPGYTF.

The chain combines TRBV4-2 with TRBJ2-2, with D possibly matching TRBD2 (5 bases). The CDR3 contains 16 residues. Trimming took off 4 bases at V and 6 bases at J, with 18 bases between the two ends. CDR1 and CDR2 (germline): LGHNA, YNFKEQ. CDR3: CASSLSSGSGAGELFF. CDR3 in DNA: TGTGCCAGCAGCCTTAGCTCGGGGAGTGGAGCCGGGGAGCTGTTTTTT.

V is TRBV5-4 and J is TRBJ2-7, with D maybe TRBD1 (6 bases). CDR3 size: 15 residues. V dropped 4 bases and J dropped 4 bases, with 18 bases sitting between them. CDR1 and CDR2 from the germline V gene are SGHNT and YYREEE (reference sequence). The CDR3 DNA follows: TGTGCCAGCAGCGACGGGACACGGTTTTCTTACGAGCAGTACTTC. Its protein product is CASSDGTRFSYEQYF.

The rearrangement uses TRBV4-2 and TRBJ2-7; tentative D call: TRBD1 (6 bases). V was trimmed by 4 bases and J by 3 bases, leaving 7 bases between them. The CDR3 spans 12 residues. CDR1 is LGHNA, CDR2 YNFKEQ, per germline. CDR3 DNA sequence: TGTGCCAGCAGCCTAGGGGGCTACGAGCAGTACTTC. Protein: CASSLGGYEQYF.

The chain combines TRBV10-3 with TRBJ1-1; 7 bases are a match to TRBD1. After removal of 9 bases from V and 4 bases from J, the junction contained 8 bases not matched to a gene. Germline V CDR1 and CDR2: ENHRY, SYGVKD. The CDR3 totals 13 residues. CDR3 DNA: TGTGCCATTAGGGGGACAGAGGGCACTGAAGCTTTCTTT. The encoded protein is CAIRGTEGTEAFF.

V is TRBV14 and J is TRBJ1-2; 8 nucleotides match TRBD1. Germline V gives CDR1 SGHDN, CDR2 FVKESK. The CDR3 has 15 residues. J lost 4 bases, V lost 4 bases, and 8 bases had no gene match. DNA of the CDR3: TGTGCCAGCAGCCGCAACTTGGGACAGGCCTATGGCTACACCTTC. The encoded protein is CASSRNLGQAYGYTF.

This chain joins TRBV5-1 and TRBJ1-1, with 9 positions matching TRBD1. This CDR3 region has 13 residues. Losses at the gene ends were 0 bases for V and 7 bases for J; bases not matched to a gene: 1. The germline V gene has CDR1 SGHRS and CDR2 YFSETQ. The CDR3 DNA reads as TGCGCCAGCAGCTTGGGGGGACAGGGTGAAGCTTTCTTT. It codes for CASSLGGQGEAFF.

The V call is TRBV25-1, the J call TRBJ2-5; possible D gene TRBD2, 7 bases. The CDR3 sequence is 18 residues long. Trimming pared 7 bases from V and 4 bases from J, leaving 28 bases between. Germline loops: CDR1 MGHDK, CDR2 SYGVNS. DNA for the CDR3: TGTGCCAGCATAGGTCTCCCACTACCACAGGGAGGGATAGAGACCCAGTACTTC. Protein sequence: CASIGLPLPQGGIETQYF.